This T cell receptor beta chain derives from a study of shared clonotypes between healthy human individuals. Method: immunoSEQ multiplex PCR; TCRdb's copy keeps in-frame clones and lacks some. Altogether some 2,000,000 clones are present, 85% to 95% being singletons, with the ten largest covering 0.1% to 0.15%. The CDR3 runs 15 residues. The J segment lost 5 bases and the V segment lost 4 bases, leaving 8 bases of the junction unmatched. Germline-derived CDR1 and CDR2 are SGDLS and YYNGEE. Sequenced material: naive CD4+ T cells sorted from blood. Sample subset: CD45RA+ positively selected. This sequence originates from a man in his late teens or twenties in good health. This chain connects TRBV9 to TRBJ1-3; 8 bases are shared with TRBD1. In DNA, the CDR3 is TGTGCCAGCAGCTCATACAGGGGGAACAGAAACACCATATATTTT. Amino acids: CASSSYRGNRNTIYF.